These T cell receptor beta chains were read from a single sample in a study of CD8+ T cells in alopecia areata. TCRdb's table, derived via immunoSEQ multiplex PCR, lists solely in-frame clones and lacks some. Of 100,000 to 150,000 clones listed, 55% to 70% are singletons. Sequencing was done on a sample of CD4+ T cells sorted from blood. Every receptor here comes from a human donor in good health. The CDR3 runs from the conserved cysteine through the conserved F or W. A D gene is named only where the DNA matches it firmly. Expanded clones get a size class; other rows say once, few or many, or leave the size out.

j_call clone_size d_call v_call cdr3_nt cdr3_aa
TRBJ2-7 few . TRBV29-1 TGCAGCGTACCAGGGACCACCTCCTACGAGCAGTACTTC CSVPGTTSYEQYF
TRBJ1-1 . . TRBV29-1 TGCAGCGTTGAAGATAAGACTGGCATGAAAGCTTTCTTT CSVEDKTGMKAFF
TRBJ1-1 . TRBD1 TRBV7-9 TGTGCCAGCAGCTTTCAGGGGGGCACTGAAGCTTTCTTT CASSFQGGTEAFF
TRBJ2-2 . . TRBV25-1 TGTGCCAGCAGTGATCCATCGAACACCGGGGAGCTGTTTTTT CASSDPSNTGELFF
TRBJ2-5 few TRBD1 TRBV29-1 TGCAGCGCCACTGACAGGGGAGAGACCCAGTACTTC CSATDRGETQYF
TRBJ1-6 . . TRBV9 TGTGCCAGCAGCCTTCCGAATTCACCCCTCCACTTT CASSLPNSPLHF
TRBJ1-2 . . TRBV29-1 TGCAGCGTTGCTAGAGAAAACTATGGCTACACCTTC CSVARENYGYTF
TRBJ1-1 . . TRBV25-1 TGTGCCAGCAGTGACTCCGGGGGTCGGGCTTTCTTT CASSDSGGRAFF
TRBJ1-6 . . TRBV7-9 TGTGCCAGCAGCGCCACAGGGTTTAATTCACCCCTCCACTTT CASSATGFNSPLHF
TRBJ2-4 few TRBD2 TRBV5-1 TGCGCCAGCAGCCCTGTAGCGGGGAAGTCGTACATTCAGTACTTC CASSPVAGKSYIQYF
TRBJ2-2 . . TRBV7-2 TGTGCCAGCTGGACAGACTATAGCACGAACACCGGGGAGCTGTTTTTT CASWTDYSTNTGELFF
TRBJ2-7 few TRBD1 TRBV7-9 TGTGCCAGCAGCTCGAGGACAGGGGGCGGCGAGCAGTACTTC CASSSRTGGGEQYF
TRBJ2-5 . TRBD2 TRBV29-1 TGCAGCGTTCTAGCGGGGGCCTGGGAGACCCAGTACTTC CSVLAGAWETQYF
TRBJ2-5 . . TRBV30 TGTGCCTGGAGTGTAGAGGGTCCGAGAGGGACCCAGTACTTC CAWSVEGPRGTQYF